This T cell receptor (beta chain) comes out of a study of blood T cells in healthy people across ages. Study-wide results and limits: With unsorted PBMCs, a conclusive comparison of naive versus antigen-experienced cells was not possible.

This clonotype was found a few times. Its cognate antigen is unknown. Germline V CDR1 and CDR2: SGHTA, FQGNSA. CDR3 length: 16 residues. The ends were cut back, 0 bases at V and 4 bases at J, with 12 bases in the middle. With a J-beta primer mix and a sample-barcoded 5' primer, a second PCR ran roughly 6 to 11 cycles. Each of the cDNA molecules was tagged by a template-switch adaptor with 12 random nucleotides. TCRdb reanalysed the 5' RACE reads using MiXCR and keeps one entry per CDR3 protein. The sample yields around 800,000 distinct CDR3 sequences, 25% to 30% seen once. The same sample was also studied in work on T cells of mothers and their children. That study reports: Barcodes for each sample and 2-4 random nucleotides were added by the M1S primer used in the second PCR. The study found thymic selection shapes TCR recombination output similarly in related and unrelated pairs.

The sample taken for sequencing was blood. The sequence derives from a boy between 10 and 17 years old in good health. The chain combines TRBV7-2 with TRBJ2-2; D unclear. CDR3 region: CASSLARRAVTGELFF. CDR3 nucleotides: TGTGCCAGCAGCTTAGCTCGAAGGGCGGTCACCGGGGAGCTGTTTTTT.